Below are 11 T cell receptor beta chains sequenced from a single sample in a study of read filtering for tumor transcriptome and immune sequencing. From roughly 400 ng of RNA, a library with molecular barcoded alpha/delta and beta/gamma adaptors was made. TCRdb passed the reads through MiXCR, listing each CDR3 protein once. The sample records tens of thousands of distinct CDR3 sequences, 15% to 20% being singletons. The specimen sequenced was a population of CD138-negative cells sorted from bone marrow. These receptors all stem from a donor aged 40 or older with multiple myeloma.

Notes on this clonotype: A much larger clone lies a single base off, so this may be a read error. The chain has TRBV20-1 and TRBJ2-1; 8 bases map to TRBD2. From germline, CDR1 is DFQATT and CDR2 SNEGSKA (reference sequence). Germline trimming cut 3 bases from V and 0 bases from J; bases unmatched to any gene: 13. This CDR3 comprises 18 residues. CDR3: CSARARGGKKSSYNEQFF. The DNA of the CDR3 is TGCAGTGCTAGGGCTCGCGGGGGGAAGAAAAGCTCCTACAATGAGCAGTTCTTC.

This clonotype was detected ten times or more. Written as DNA, the CDR3 is TGTGCCTGGAGTGTACTATCGGGGTTTGACTATGGCTACACCTTC. This gives the protein CAWSVLSGFDYGYTF. The chain carries TRBV30 and TRBJ1-2; D is unclear. The CDR3 is 15 amino acids. Germline V lookup: CDR1 GTSNPN, CDR2 SVGIG (reference sequence). Trimming took off 0 bases at V and 3 bases at J, with 14 bases between the two ends.

This clonotype has at least ten counts. CDR3 coding DNA: TGCGCCAGCAGCCAAGGAGGAGGGGATAGCAATCAGCCCCAGCATTTT. This sequence encodes CASSQGGGDSNQPQHF. The chain combines TRBV4-1 with TRBJ1-5, with a tentative D call TRBD1 (5 bases). The germline V gene has CDR1 MGHRA and CDR2 YSYEKL. V was clipped by 1 base and J by 0 bases, with 10 bases between them. The CDR3 contains 16 residues.

This chain connects TRBV12-3 or TRBV12-4 to TRBJ1-5; perhaps TRBD1 as D (6 bases). V was trimmed by 5 bases and J by 10 bases, leaving 15 bases between them. This CDR3 region has 13 residues. This CDR3 is CASSREGVRPQHF. In DNA form, the CDR3 reads TGTGCCAGCAGTAGAGAGGGGGTGCGACCCCAGCATTTT.

Sample share makes this clonotype medium-sized. This rearrangement joins TRBV24-1 to TRBJ2-3; no clear D gene. Germline V lookup: CDR1 KGHDR, CDR2 SFDVKD. The V end was cut by 1 base, the J end by 6 bases, with 19 bases between. The CDR3 loop spans 17 amino acids. The CDR3 protein is CATSDLPRSSDVDTQYF. The CDR3 nucleotides read TGTGCCACCAGTGATTTACCCCGCTCTTCGGACGTGGATACGCAGTATTTT.

This clonotype was seen more than once but under ten times. Since a far larger clone is one base different, this is likely a read error. The rearrangement uses TRBV6-5 and TRBJ2-1; 8 nucleotides agree with TRBD2. Unmatched junction bases numbered 10, after V lost 5 bases and J lost 7 bases. From germline, CDR1 is MNHEY and CDR2 SVGAGI. This CDR3 contains 15 residues. Here the CDR3 reads CASSKLTGGPNEQFF. The CDR3 DNA reads as TGTGCCAGCAGTAAACTAACGGGAGGGCCTAATGAGCAGTTCTTC.

With regard to this clonotype: Given a much more abundant clone one base away, this may be a read error. The gene calls are TRBV5-5 and TRBJ2-3, with TRBD2 matching 12 bases. Germline CDR1 SGHKS, CDR2 YYEKEE (reference sequence). This CDR3 has 17 residues. The J segment lost 2 bases and the V segment lost 5 bases, leaving 9 bases of the junction unmatched. The CDR3, as DNA: TGTGCCAGCAGTATTGGCCCTAGCGGGAGGGCCACAGATACGCAGTATTTT. Translation gives CASSIGPSGRATDTQYF.

This clonotype was found many times. The J gene is TRBJ2-7, the V gene TRBV21-1; the table's D gene call, TRBD2, was not cross checked with the DNA. TRBV21-1 is annotated as a pseudogene. The CDR3 length is 18 residues. In DNA form, the CDR3 reads TGTGCCAGCAGCAAAGATGTAGCGGGAGGGCCATTTCACTACGAGCAGTACTTC. Translation gives CASSKDVAGGPFHYEQYF.

Concerning this clonotype: The junction and the germline gene differ at one end; a read error may be behind it. This chain uses TRBV20-1 with TRBJ2-5, with TRBD2 matching 16 bases. Per the germline V gene, CDR1 is DFQATT and CDR2 is SNEGSKA (reference sequence). The CDR3 has 16 amino acids. CDR3 nucleotide sequence: TGCATTGCTCAAGGGACTAGCGGGGGGGCCGTGGAGACCCAGTACTTC. Protein sequence: CIAQGTSGGAVETQYF.

This clonotype was picked up many times. V usage is TRBV7-6 and J usage is TRBJ2-3; TRBD1 might be the D (5 bases). This CDR3 region has 14 residues. V was clipped by 5 bases and J by 0 bases, with 9 bases between them. Germline V gene sequence: CDR1 SGHVS, CDR2 FNYEAQ. The chain's CDR3 is CASSEGHSTDTQYF. CDR3 sequence (DNA): TGTGCCAGCAGCGAAGGACATAGCACAGATACGCAGTATTTT.

This clonotype was found many times. V and J are TRBV11-2 and TRBJ2-4, with 12 positions matching TRBD2. The ends lost 4 bases at V and 0 bases at J; junction bases unmatched: 7. Germline V lookup: CDR1 SGHAT, CDR2 FQNNGV. The CDR3 runs to 18 residues. CDR3 nucleotide sequence: TGTGCCAGCAGCTCTCTTCTAGCGGGGGGGCAAGCCAAAAACATTCAGTACTTC. Translating it yields CASSSLLAGGQAKNIQYF.